The clone carrying this T cell receptor beta chain was counted ten times or more. Germline CDR1 and CDR2: MDHEN and SYDVKM. CDR3 length equals 12 residues. V shed 2 bases and J shed 5 bases, with 5 bases lying between them. The sample belongs to a study of T cell repertoires in cytomegalovirus infection. MiXCR was run by TCRdb on the reads, yielding one entry per CDR3 protein. The sample includes some 230,000 distinct CDR3 sequences, 22% of them seen just once. V gene TRBV28 combines with J gene TRBJ2-3; D is unresolved. This TCR derives from a human donor in good health (CMV status not recorded). Some clones in this sample may be carry-over from other donors' samples. Sequencing was carried out using CD8+ T cells from PBMCs. The DNA for the CDR3 is TGTGCCAGCAGTTTAATGAGAGATACGCAGTATTTT. It specifies CASSLMRDTQYF.